Below are 22 T cell receptor beta chains sequenced from a single sample in a study of tumor and adjacent non-tumor tissue in lung cancer. TCRbeta libraries were built with three rounds of nested PCR, modified from ARM-PCR. TCRdb itself ran the multiplex PCR reads through MiXCR, one entry per CDR3 protein. The repertoire holds some 78,000 distinct CDR3 sequences, with 80% as singletons. RNA was extracted from bulk tissue without any cell sorting. The source material was lung tumor tissue. The receptors originated from a woman in her 50s with non-small cell lung cancer.

The genes are TRBV12-3 or TRBV12-4 and TRBJ2-5; TRBD2 matches at 7 bases. The CDR3 extends over 15 amino acids. Trimming cost V 3 bases and J 2 bases; bases outside gene matches: 6. CDR3 in amino acids: CASSLPSGDQETQYF. DNA for the CDR3: TGTGCCAGCAGTTTGCCTAGCGGTGATCAAGAGACCCAGTACTTC.

Note on this clonotype: Here the CDR3 omits its conserved ending phenylalanine or tryptophan, so a read error is the likely source. V usage is TRBV20-1 and J usage is TRBJ2-3; maybe TRBD2 (5 bases). Germline V lookup: CDR1 DFQATT, CDR2 SNEGSKA (reference sequence). This CDR3 contains 15 residues. The CDR3 DNA follows: TGCTGTACTAGAGATCTTTCAGGAGGCGCAGATACGCAGTATTAT. This translates into CCTRDLSGGADTQYY.

The J gene is TRBJ2-2, the V gene TRBV6-1; the D gene is possibly TRBD1 (7 bases). The CDR3 has 14 residues. Deletions cut 10 bases from V and 7 bases from J, with 19 bases between. Germline CDR1 MNHNS, CDR2 SASEGT. This chain's CDR3 is CATRGDGHIGELFF. DNA for the CDR3: TGTGCCACCAGGGGGGACGGGCACATCGGGGAGCTGTTTTTT.

A word on this clonotype: The conserved phenylalanine or tryptophan normally closing the CDR3 is absent here, so this likely arose from a read error. The chain links TRBV20-1 to TRBJ2-1, with D possibly matching TRBD2 (5 bases). Germline V lookup: CDR1 DFQATT, CDR2 SNEGSKA (reference sequence). V lost 1 base and J lost 5, with 15 bases in between. The CDR3 loop spans 15 amino acids. The CDR3 sequence: CSARGPRTGNNEQFL. CDR3 DNA sequence: TGCAGTGCTAGAGGCCCGCGGACTGGGAACAATGAGCAGTTCCTC.

V gene TRBV2 combines with J gene TRBJ2-2, with D uncertain. Trimming shortened V by 4 bases and J by 1 base, and 13 bases separated the two germline ends. This CDR3 is built from 16 residues. The germline V gene has CDR1 SNHLY and CDR2 FYNNEI. The CDR3 nucleotides are TGTGCCAGCAGTGGGTTCGGAGCCAAGAACACCGGGGAGCTGTTTTTT. It codes for CASSGFGAKNTGELFF.

For this clonotype: A read error may produce the germline difference seen at one junction end. The chain joins TRBV7-8 to TRBJ2-7, with D tentatively TRBD2 (6 bases). Germline V CDR1 and CDR2: SGHVS, FQNEAQ. The CDR3 extends over 15 amino acids. The CDR3 DNA sequence: TGTGCCAACAGCCACCGGGCGGGACCCGCCTACAAGCAGTACTTC. Translation gives CANSHRAGPAYKQYF.

This sequence joins TRBV6-1 and TRBJ2-5; D ambiguous. The V end was cut by 1 base, the J end by 7 bases, with 13 bases between. The length of the CDR3 is 14 residues. CDR1 is MNHNS, CDR2 SASEGT, per germline. CDR3 sequence: CASSEGSWDGTQYF. CDR3 bases: TGTGCCAGCAGTGAAGGGTCATGGGATGGGACCCAGTACTTC.

As concerns this clonotype: Compared with germline, one end of the junction differs, possibly owing to a read error. V usage is TRBV6-5 and J usage is TRBJ2-2; D may correspond to TRBD1 or TRBD2 (6 bases each). The CDR3 runs to 13 residues. Germline V lookup: CDR1 MNHEY, CDR2 SVGAGI. The CDR3 DNA is TGTGCCAGCAATTACGGGGGCACCAGGGAGCCGTTTTTT. It codes for CASNYGGTREPFF.

By sample fraction, this clonotype is medium-sized. The V call is TRBV20-1, the J call TRBJ2-1; D is ambiguous. With 0 bases removed from V and 9 bases from J, the gap between germline ends came to 9 bases. Germline CDR1 reads DFQATT; CDR2 reads SNEGSKA (reference sequence). This CDR3 spans 12 amino acids. The CDR3 DNA sequence: TGCAGTGCTAGAGATGTAGAGCGTGAGCAGTTCTTC. Translating gives CSARDVEREQFF.

This sequence joins TRBV4-2 and TRBJ2-7, with D possibly matching TRBD1 (6 bases). In germline, CDR1 is LGHNA, CDR2 YNFKEQ. CDR3 length equals 15 residues. V shed 7 bases and J shed 3 bases, with 19 bases lying between them. The DNA for the CDR3 is TGTGCCAGCATCCCCGCCGGGACAAATGACTACGAGCAGTACTTC. It encodes CASIPAGTNDYEQYF.

In this sample, this clonotype turned up once. Likely a read error: the CDR3 ends without its conserved phenylalanine or tryptophan. J is TRBJ1-1 and V is TRBV12-3 or TRBV12-4; D uncertain. The CDR3 runs to 13 residues. CDR3 DNA sequence: TGCGCCAGTAGTTTAAGACCGCACACTGAAGCTTTCATT. Translating it yields CASSLRPHTEAFI.

The V call is TRBV6-2 or TRBV6-3, the J call TRBJ2-4; 7 positions agree with TRBD2. The V and J ends lost 6 bases and 14 bases, in that order; junction bases with no gene match: 13. Germline assignment: CDR1 MNHEY and CDR2 SVGEGT. The CDR3 contains 13 residues. The CDR3 sequence: CASRTGGKNTKYF. The CDR3, as DNA: TGTGCCAGCAGGACGGGAGGCAAAAACACTAAGTACTTC.

This clonotype was counted at least ten times. The rearrangement uses TRBV5-4 and TRBJ2-1, with TRBD2 matching 11 bases. The CDR3 sequence is 17 residues long. The V segment lost 0 bases and the J segment 0 bases; nucleotides outside the gene matches: 2. Germline V gene sequence: CDR1 SGHNT, CDR2 YYREEE (reference sequence). The CDR3 region has the DNA TGTGCCAGCAGCTTGGGACTAGCGGGACACTCCTACAATGAGCAGTTCTTC. Its protein is CASSLGLAGHSYNEQFF.

In its sample, this clonotype was seen a few times. At one boundary the junction diverges from the germline segment, which might be a read error. The J gene is TRBJ1-1, the V gene TRBV20-1; a possible D gene is TRBD1 (6 bases). Germline values: CDR1 DFQATT, CDR2 SNEGSKA (reference sequence). CDR3 length: 16 residues. The CDR3 DNA reads TGCAGTGTTAGAGACTCCCGATCGGGGGCATCCACTGAAGCTTTCTTT. This gives the protein CSVRDSRSGASTEAFF.

A word on this clonotype: The junction differs from germline at one of its ends, possibly a read error. The rearrangement uses TRBV11-2 and TRBJ2-7; no definite D call. This CDR3 comprises 12 residues. The germline gives CDR1 SGHAT, CDR2 FQNNGV. The CDR3 spells CASSLTSSEQYF. CDR3 DNA sequence: TGTGCCAGCAGCTTGACATCGTCCGAGCAATACTTC. The variable domain in full, with the rest retrieved from reference TRBV11-2 and TRBJ2-7, is EAGVAQSPRYKIIEKRQSVAFWCNPISGHATLYWYQQILGQGPKLLIQFQNNGVVDDSQLPKDRFSAERLKGVDSTLKIQPAKLEDSAVYLCASSLTSSEQYFGPGTRLTVT.

Turning to this clonotype: The conserved closing phenylalanine or tryptophan is absent in this CDR3, likely reflecting a read error. V gene TRBV4-3 combines with J gene TRBJ1-4; no clear D gene. Germline-derived CDR1 and CDR2 are LGHNA and YSLEER. This CDR3 has 14 residues. The CDR3 reads CASSQDPREEKLFS. The CDR3 nucleotides read TGCGCGAGCAGCCAAGATCCGAGGGAGGAAAAACTGTTTTCT.

The rearrangement uses TRBV6-1 and TRBJ1-2; TRBD1 might be the D (6 bases). Trimming took 5 bases from V and 11 from J, leaving 18 bases between them. Germline-derived CDR1 and CDR2 are MNHNS and SASEGT. The CDR3 has 13 amino acids. CDR3 in amino acids: CASSRDINYSYTF. CDR3 DNA sequence: TGTGCCAGCAGTCGGGACATTAACTATAGTTACACCTTC.

To note about this clonotype: This is likely a read error, given that the CDR3 carries no conserved phenylalanine or tryptophan at its end. The genes are TRBV11-2 and TRBJ1-2; D is uncertain. The ends were cut back, 9 bases at V and 3 bases at J, with 11 bases in the middle. This CDR3 region has 12 residues. Germline CDR1 is SGHAT and CDR2 is FQNNGV. CDR3 nucleotides: TGTGCCAGTAACTTCACAGACTATGGCTACACCTTA. This sequence encodes CASNFTDYGYTL.

Turning to this clonotype: This CDR3 is missing its conserved last phenylalanine or tryptophan, likely due to a read error. The rearrangement uses TRBV20-1 and TRBJ2-7; a weak D match, TRBD2 (7 bases). The CDR3 has 15 amino acids. Germline V gene lookup returns CDR1 DFQATT and CDR2 SNEGSKA (reference sequence). Trimming stripped 5 bases from V and 2 bases from J, with 19 bases between. CDR3 loop: CSAPSPGRGAYEQYY. The CDR3 DNA follows: TGCAGTGCTCCGAGCCCGGGGAGGGGGGCCTACGAGCAGTACTAC.

On this clonotype itself: The CDR3 carries no conserved terminal phenylalanine or tryptophan, so it likely arises from a read error. The chain carries TRBV11-2 and TRBJ1-5; unclear D gene. The CDR3 has 13 residues. Germline V gene lookup returns CDR1 SGHAT and CDR2 FQNNGV. The CDR3 sequence is CASNMRPDQPQHL. CDR3 bases: TGTGCTAGCAACATGCGACCCGATCAGCCCCAGCATTTG.

As to this clonotype: Relative to the germline gene, one junction end is altered; a read error may explain this. The chain couples TRBV13 to TRBJ2-7; no clear D. CDR3 size: 13 residues. Germline V lookup: CDR1 PRHDT, CDR2 FYEKMQ (reference sequence). The CDR3 DNA reads as TGTGCCAGCAGCTTAAACAGAGCCTACGAGCTGTACTTC. Protein sequence: CASSLNRAYELYF.

This chain uses TRBV20-1 with TRBJ2-1; 9 bases map to TRBD2. The CDR3 has 14 residues. V trimming: 1 base; J trimming: 4 bases; junction bases outside the gene matches: 2. Germline V gene data show CDR1 as DFQATT and CDR2 as SNEGSKA (reference sequence). Here the CDR3 reads CSARVLAGYNEQFF. The CDR3 region has the DNA TGCAGTGCTAGAGTTCTAGCGGGATACAATGAGCAGTTCTTC.